One sample yielded the 5 T cell receptor beta chains listed below, sequenced in a study of blood T cell repertoires in COVID-19 (dated by TCRdb to the early 2020s). Library method: the immunoSEQ multiplex PCR assay. TCRdb holds this immuneACCESS table with in-frame rearrangements only. Some clones are missing; in checked studies, unresolved V genes explain under half, and the rest has no known cause. The sample has about 50,000 clones on record, 86% of them singletons. Approximately 2% of the sample belongs to the ten largest clones. Sequenced input: peripheral blood. The receptors were gathered from a woman aged 55-70 years with acute or convalescent COVID-19.

The chain employs TRBV19 and TRBJ1-2, with 11 bases that match TRBD1. In germline, CDR1 is LNHDA, CDR2 SQIVND (reference sequence). CDR3 size: 15 residues. V dropped 5 bases and J dropped 5; count of bases not matched to a gene: 7. CDR3 coding DNA: TGTGCCAGTAGTCGTACCGGGACAGGGGGGTATGGCTACACCTTC. Residues: CASSRTGTGGYGYTF.

The chain is built from TRBV19 and TRBJ2-1; 9 bases are shared with TRBD2. The CDR3 sequence is 16 residues long. V gave up 5 bases and J gave up 8 bases; unmatched junction bases: 13. CDR1 is LNHDA, CDR2 SQIVND, per germline (reference sequence). CDR3 residues: CASSSPGGGGVYEQFF. CDR3 DNA: TGTGCCAGTAGTTCCCCCGGGGGCGGGGGGGTCTATGAGCAGTTCTTC.

This clone was observed a handful of times. The chain has TRBV28 and TRBJ2-7, with 9 bases aligning to TRBD1. The CDR3 runs 14 residues. The V gene end was trimmed by 7 bases and the J gene end by 1 base; junction bases not matched to a gene: 5. Germline CDR1 reads MDHEN; CDR2 reads SYDVKM. CDR3 coding DNA: TGTGCCAGCACCGAGGACAGGGGATCCTACGAGCAGTACTTC. Residues: CASTEDRGSYEQYF.

This chain's CDR3 is CAWSSGGVFSGNTIYF. The CDR3 DNA sequence: TGTGCCTGGAGTTCGGGAGGGGTCTTCTCTGGAAACACCATATATTTT. This chain uses TRBV30 with TRBJ1-3; D perhaps matches TRBD1 (5 bases). CDR1 is GTSNPN and CDR2 is SVGIG in the germline V gene (reference sequence). The CDR3 is 16 amino acids. V dropped 2 bases and J dropped 0 bases, with 14 bases sitting between them.

This clone was seen more than once but under ten times. As DNA, the CDR3 is TGCGCCAGCAGCTTGGGGCGGAGAACTGTATATGGCTACACCTTC. This gives the protein CASSLGRRTVYGYTF. This sequence joins TRBV5-1 and TRBJ1-2; no reliable D call. Germline CDR1 SGHRS, CDR2 YFSETQ. Trimming removed 0 bases at V and 5 bases at J, with 14 bases between. CDR3 size: 15 residues.